This is a list of T cell receptor beta chains from one sample in a study of CD8+ T cells in alopecia areata. The repertoire was sequenced with immunoSEQ multiplex PCR; TCRdb's copy has only in-frame clones and lacks some. The repertoire holds about 76,000 clones, with around 61% as singletons. The input for sequencing was CD8+ T cells sorted from blood, taken at week 24, from a patient treated with tofacitinib. These receptors all come from a human donor with alopecia areata. CDR3s include the opening cysteine and the closing phenylalanine or tryptophan. Fields, in order: D gene, J gene, V gene, clone size, CDR3 DNA, CDR3 protein. D genes are given only for firm matches. Size tells how often a clone was seen (once, few, many) or the class of an expanded clone, and some rows leave it out.

d_gene: NA; j_gene: TRBJ2-1; v_gene: TRBV27; abundance: once; CDR3nt: TGTGCCAGCAGGTCGTTACGTGAGCAGTTCTTC; CDR3aa: CASRSLREQFF
d_gene: NA; j_gene: TRBJ1-5; v_gene: TRBV4-1; abundance: few; CDR3nt: TGCGCCAGCAGCCAAGATTCCGGGGGCCAGCCCCAGCATTTT; CDR3aa: CASSQDSGGQPQHF
d_gene: NA; j_gene: TRBJ1-3; v_gene: TRBV6-4; abundance: NA; CDR3nt: TGTGCCATCAGAAACTGGACAGACGGAAACACCATATATTTT; CDR3aa: CAIRNWTDGNTIYF
d_gene: TRBD1; j_gene: TRBJ2-2; v_gene: TRBV5-5; abundance: NA; CDR3nt: TGTGCCAGCAGCTTATACAGGGGCCGTGCGAACACCGGGGAGCTGTTTTTT; CDR3aa: CASSLYRGRANTGELFF
d_gene: NA; j_gene: TRBJ1-3; v_gene: TRBV7-8; abundance: NA; CDR3nt: TGTGCCAGCAGCCCCCCCGTAGGAGTCTCTGGAAACACCATATATTTT; CDR3aa: CASSPPVGVSGNTIYF
d_gene: NA; j_gene: TRBJ2-7; v_gene: TRBV2; abundance: many; CDR3nt: TGTGCCAGCAGTGAATTCGCCTCCCCCTCAACCTCCTACGAGCAGTACTTC; CDR3aa: CASSEFASPSTSYEQYF
d_gene: NA; j_gene: TRBJ1-5; v_gene: TRBV4-1; abundance: NA; CDR3nt: TGCGCCAGCAGCCAAGAACAGGGCTATCAGCCCCAGCATTTT; CDR3aa: CASSQEQGYQPQHF
d_gene: TRBD1; j_gene: TRBJ2-2; v_gene: TRBV27; abundance: NA; CDR3nt: TGTGCCAGCAGTACCTACCGGGACAGGGCACGAAACACCGGGGAGCTGTTTTTT; CDR3aa: CASSTYRDRARNTGELFF
d_gene: NA; j_gene: TRBJ2-3; v_gene: TRBV5-6; abundance: once; CDR3nt: TGTGCCAGCAGCTTAGATAGCACAGATACGCAGTATTTT; CDR3aa: CASSLDSTDTQYF
d_gene: TRBD1; j_gene: TRBJ1-2; v_gene: TRBV4-1; abundance: few; CDR3nt: TGCGCCAGCAGCCTTCAAGGGGGACAGGGGGCTTCTGGCTACACCTTC; CDR3aa: CASSLQGGQGASGYTF
d_gene: TRBD1; j_gene: TRBJ1-1; v_gene: TRBV5-4; abundance: once; CDR3nt: TGTGCCAGCAGCTTGGATCCAGGGGGGACTGAAGCTTTCTTT; CDR3aa: CASSLDPGGTEAFF
d_gene: TRBD1; j_gene: TRBJ1-2; v_gene: TRBV27; abundance: NA; CDR3nt: TGTGCCAGCAGTTTTAGTTCCCGAGGACAGGACTATGGCTACACCTTC; CDR3aa: CASSFSSRGQDYGYTF
d_gene: NA; j_gene: TRBJ2-7; v_gene: TRBV7-9; abundance: NA; CDR3nt: TGTGCCAGCAGCTTAGGTAATTCCTACGAGCAGTACTTC; CDR3aa: CASSLGNSYEQYF
d_gene: TRBD1; j_gene: TRBJ2-2; v_gene: TRBV4-1; abundance: NA; CDR3nt: TGCGCCGGACGACAGGGCGCGAACACCGGGGAGCTGTTTTTT; CDR3aa: CAGRQGANTGELFF
d_gene: NA; j_gene: TRBJ1-2; v_gene: TRBV6-5; abundance: few; CDR3nt: TGTGCCAGCAGTTACTCGCGGGTCCTCTATGGCTACACCTTC; CDR3aa: CASSYSRVLYGYTF
d_gene: TRBD2; j_gene: TRBJ2-7; v_gene: TRBV7-9; abundance: NA; CDR3nt: TGTGCCAGCAGCTTCGGCGGGAGTCCCGAGCAGTACTTC; CDR3aa: CASSFGGSPEQYF
d_gene: NA; j_gene: TRBJ2-3; v_gene: TRBV18; abundance: NA; CDR3nt: TGTGCCAGCTCAAAAGGGACTTTCACAGATACGCAGTATTTT; CDR3aa: CASSKGTFTDTQYF
d_gene: TRBD1; j_gene: TRBJ2-7; v_gene: TRBV7-2; abundance: NA; CDR3nt: TGTGCCAGCAGCACCGGGACAGGGGAGGTCGAGCAGTACTTC; CDR3aa: CASSTGTGEVEQYF
d_gene: NA; j_gene: TRBJ1-3; v_gene: TRBV5-6; abundance: NA; CDR3nt: TGTGCCAGCAGCTTGGACAGGGCGTTCTCTGGAAACACCATATATTTT; CDR3aa: CASSLDRAFSGNTIYF
d_gene: NA; j_gene: TRBJ2-3; v_gene: TRBV5-1; abundance: NA; CDR3nt: TGCGCCAGCAGTGGAGAGGGCACAGATACGCAGTATTTT; CDR3aa: CASSGEGTDTQYF
d_gene: NA; j_gene: TRBJ2-1; v_gene: TRBV15; abundance: NA; CDR3nt: TGTGCCACCAGCAGAGGTAATCCATCCAATGAGCAGTTCTTC; CDR3aa: CATSRGNPSNEQFF
d_gene: NA; j_gene: TRBJ2-5; v_gene: TRBV7-2; abundance: NA; CDR3nt: TGTGCCAGTGAGACAGGGGCGGGGGGGACCCAGTACTTC; CDR3aa: CASETGAGGTQYF
d_gene: NA; j_gene: TRBJ2-1; v_gene: TRBV5-1; abundance: NA; CDR3nt: TGCGCCAGCAGCTTGGTAGGGGGTTACTCCTACAATGAGCAGTTCTTC; CDR3aa: CASSLVGGYSYNEQFF
d_gene: NA; j_gene: TRBJ2-7; v_gene: TRBV9; abundance: NA; CDR3nt: TGTGCCAGCAGCCTAGCGCAGGGACCCCACGAGCAGTACTTC; CDR3aa: CASSLAQGPHEQYF
d_gene: NA; j_gene: TRBJ2-1; v_gene: TRBV7-8; abundance: few; CDR3nt: TGTGCCAGCAGCTTGAGGCAGGCCTACAATGAGCAGTTCTTC; CDR3aa: CASSLRQAYNEQFF
d_gene: TRBD2; j_gene: TRBJ2-1; v_gene: TRBV2; abundance: NA; CDR3nt: TGTGCCAGAGCTCCAAGATCCCCTCGCCTCTTAGCGGGAGGGATCCACAATGAGCAGTTCTTC; CDR3aa: CARAPRSPRLLAGGIHNEQFF
d_gene: TRBD2; j_gene: TRBJ2-1; v_gene: TRBV30; abundance: few; CDR3nt: TGTGCCTGGACGTTAGCGGGACCCGGGAATGAGCAGTTCTTC; CDR3aa: CAWTLAGPGNEQFF
d_gene: TRBD2; j_gene: TRBJ2-5; v_gene: TRBV9; abundance: once; CDR3nt: TGTGCCAGCAGCGTAGAGGGGACTAGGGGGGAGACCCAGTACTTC; CDR3aa: CASSVEGTRGETQYF
d_gene: NA; j_gene: TRBJ1-2; v_gene: TRBV7-8; abundance: few; CDR3nt: TGTGCCAGCAGCTTAGCGGTCAGGGGTGGCTACACCTTC; CDR3aa: CASSLAVRGGYTF
d_gene: NA; j_gene: TRBJ2-1; v_gene: TRBV27; abundance: few; CDR3nt: TGTGCCAGCAGTTTACTGGGAAATGAGCAGTTCTTC; CDR3aa: CASSLLGNEQFF
d_gene: TRBD1; j_gene: TRBJ1-2; v_gene: TRBV27; abundance: NA; CDR3nt: TGTGCCAGCAGTTTGACGGGACAGACCAACTATGGCTACACCTTC; CDR3aa: CASSLTGQTNYGYTF
d_gene: NA; j_gene: TRBJ2-7; v_gene: TRBV11-2; abundance: NA; CDR3nt: TGTGCCAGCAGCTTCAACTACGAGCAGTACTTC; CDR3aa: CASSFNYEQYF
d_gene: NA; j_gene: TRBJ2-5; v_gene: TRBV5-6; abundance: NA; CDR3nt: TGTGCCAGCAGCTTGGGGGCGCAGGGCGTCCAAGAGACCCAGTACTTC; CDR3aa: CASSLGAQGVQETQYF
d_gene: NA; j_gene: TRBJ2-7; v_gene: TRBV25-1; abundance: NA; CDR3nt: TGTGCCAGCAGTGATTCTCCGCGCGAGCAGTACTTC; CDR3aa: CASSDSPREQYF
d_gene: TRBD1; j_gene: TRBJ1-1; v_gene: TRBV15; abundance: few; CDR3nt: TGTGCCACCAGCACTAGGGGTGGATTAAGTGGGACAGGGTTGACTGAAGCTTTCTTT; CDR3aa: CATSTRGGLSGTGLTEAFF
d_gene: NA; j_gene: TRBJ2-7; v_gene: TRBV7-2; abundance: NA; CDR3nt: TGTGCCAGCAGCGTAGTTAACAGTTACTCCTACGAGCAGTACTTC; CDR3aa: CASSVVNSYSYEQYF
d_gene: NA; j_gene: TRBJ1-1; v_gene: TRBV5-1; abundance: NA; CDR3nt: TGCGCCAGCAGCTTGGGGGACCTCGGCACTGAAGCTTTCTTT; CDR3aa: CASSLGDLGTEAFF
d_gene: NA; j_gene: TRBJ2-2; v_gene: TRBV27; abundance: NA; CDR3nt: TGTGCCAGCAGTTTCAACACCGGGGAGCTGTTTTTT; CDR3aa: CASSFNTGELFF
d_gene: TRBD1; j_gene: TRBJ2-2; v_gene: TRBV27; abundance: NA; CDR3nt: TGTGCCAGCAGTTTCACCGGACAGGGCGGGGAGCTGTTTTTT; CDR3aa: CASSFTGQGGELFF
d_gene: TRBD2; j_gene: TRBJ2-3; v_gene: TRBV7-2; abundance: many; CDR3nt: TGTGCCAGCAGTCCAGATGCGGGAGGGACAGATACGCAGTATTTT; CDR3aa: CASSPDAGGTDTQYF
d_gene: NA; j_gene: TRBJ2-7; v_gene: TRBV7-2; abundance: once; CDR3nt: TGTGCCAGCAGCTGGGGCAGGGTCCACGAGCAGTACTTC; CDR3aa: CASSWGRVHEQYF
d_gene: NA; j_gene: TRBJ2-1; v_gene: TRBV13; abundance: NA; CDR3nt: TGTGCCAGCAGCCATAGACAGGCGCGGGGTGAGCAGTTCTTC; CDR3aa: CASSHRQARGEQFF
d_gene: TRBD1; j_gene: TRBJ1-2; v_gene: TRBV6-5; abundance: NA; CDR3nt: TGTGCCAGCAGTTACCACAGGGGGCAAAGAGATGGCTACACCTTC; CDR3aa: CASSYHRGQRDGYTF
d_gene: TRBD2; j_gene: TRBJ2-7; v_gene: TRBV5-1; abundance: NA; CDR3nt: TGCGCCAGCAGCTTGGGACTAGCGGGGGTCGAGCAGTACTTC; CDR3aa: CASSLGLAGVEQYF
d_gene: NA; j_gene: TRBJ2-7; v_gene: TRBV6-5; abundance: NA; CDR3nt: TGTGCCAGCAGTTACGGACAGTTGCCATCCTACGAGCAGTACTTC; CDR3aa: CASSYGQLPSYEQYF
d_gene: NA; j_gene: TRBJ2-7; v_gene: TRBV5-6; abundance: NA; CDR3nt: TGTGCCAGCAGCTTGCCCCCAACCTCCGAGCAGTACTTC; CDR3aa: CASSLPPTSEQYF
d_gene: NA; j_gene: TRBJ2-7; v_gene: TRBV5-6; abundance: NA; CDR3nt: TGTGCCAGCAGTCCCAGGGCGTACGAGCAGTACTTC; CDR3aa: CASSPRAYEQYF
d_gene: NA; j_gene: TRBJ2-5; v_gene: TRBV4-1; abundance: NA; CDR3nt: TGCGCCAGCAGCCCCCCCTCCGGGGAGACCCAGTACTTC; CDR3aa: CASSPPSGETQYF
d_gene: TRBD2; j_gene: TRBJ2-1; v_gene: TRBV9; abundance: NA; CDR3nt: TGTGCCAGCAGCATGAGACTAGCGGGAGTCCATGAGCAGTTCTTC; CDR3aa: CASSMRLAGVHEQFF
d_gene: TRBD2; j_gene: TRBJ2-7; v_gene: TRBV27; abundance: NA; CDR3nt: TGTGCCAGCAGTTTCGCGGGAGCCTACGAGCAGTACTTC; CDR3aa: CASSFAGAYEQYF
d_gene: NA; j_gene: TRBJ1-1; v_gene: TRBV12-5; abundance: NA; CDR3nt: TGTGCTAGTGGGTCGGGGAACACTGAAGCTTTCTTT; CDR3aa: CASGSGNTEAFF
d_gene: TRBD2; j_gene: TRBJ2-7; v_gene: TRBV9; abundance: NA; CDR3nt: TGTGCCAGCAGCGTAGGACCGGGGGGTACCTACGAGCAGTACTTC; CDR3aa: CASSVGPGGTYEQYF
d_gene: TRBD1; j_gene: TRBJ2-1; v_gene: TRBV7-3; abundance: NA; CDR3nt: TGTGCCAGCAGCTCTACCGCCGGGACAGGGGGCAATGAGCAGTTCTTC; CDR3aa: CASSSTAGTGGNEQFF
d_gene: NA; j_gene: TRBJ1-2; v_gene: TRBV2; abundance: NA; CDR3nt: TGTGCCAGCAGAGAAGAGACGGCGGGGAACTATGGCTACACCTTC; CDR3aa: CASREETAGNYGYTF
d_gene: NA; j_gene: TRBJ2-1; v_gene: TRBV29-1; abundance: few; CDR3nt: TGCAGCGTTGAACATAGGAGCAATGAGCAGTTCTTC; CDR3aa: CSVEHRSNEQFF
d_gene: NA; j_gene: TRBJ2-3; v_gene: TRBV7-8; abundance: NA; CDR3nt: TGTGCCAGCAGCTCCGGGACTTCATACACAGATACGCAGTATTTT; CDR3aa: CASSSGTSYTDTQYF
d_gene: NA; j_gene: TRBJ1-5; v_gene: TRBV27; abundance: NA; CDR3nt: TGTGCCAGCAGTTCGAACGGAAATCAGCCCCAGCATTTT; CDR3aa: CASSSNGNQPQHF
d_gene: TRBD1; j_gene: TRBJ1-2; v_gene: TRBV27; abundance: NA; CDR3nt: TGTGCCAGCAGTTTAACGCCGACAGGGGAAACTGGCTACACCTTC; CDR3aa: CASSLTPTGETGYTF
d_gene: TRBD1; j_gene: TRBJ2-6; v_gene: TRBV28; abundance: large; CDR3nt: TGTGCCAGCAGCCGGGGACAGCTCTCTGGGGCCAACGTCCTGACTTTC; CDR3aa: CASSRGQLSGANVLTF
d_gene: NA; j_gene: TRBJ2-2; v_gene: TRBV2; abundance: NA; CDR3nt: TGTGCCAGCAGTGAGGGCCCGGAACCGAACACCGGGGAGCTGTTTTTT; CDR3aa: CASSEGPEPNTGELFF